This TCR beta chain is from a study of CD8+ T cells in alopecia areata. Study-level findings and limits: In lesional scalp, particularly from alopecia totalis/universalis, clonality was higher than in normal scalp. Sequencing of scalp tissue also captures the resident alphabeta T cells of normal skin.

As concerns this clone: Its antigen is not identified.

Once RNA had been extracted, it was reverse transcribed into cDNA to act as the sequencing template. Sequenced by immunoSEQ multiplex PCR; TCRdb stores in-frame clones only, minus some. The table shows 150,000 to 200,000 clones, with around 55% occurring only once. The CDR3 is 15 amino acids. Trimming removed 3 bases at V and 7 bases at J, with 16 bases between. Germline-derived CDR1 and CDR2 are SGHAT and FQNNGV. Sequenced input: CD4+ T cells sorted from blood. The V gene is TRBV11-2, the J gene TRBJ2-1, with D tentatively TRBD1 or TRBD2 (5 bases each). The TCR comes from a human donor in good health. CDR3 in DNA: TGTGCCAGCAGCTTCGAGGGGCTAGTTCGGAATGAGCAGTTCTTC. Translated: CASSFEGLVRNEQFF.